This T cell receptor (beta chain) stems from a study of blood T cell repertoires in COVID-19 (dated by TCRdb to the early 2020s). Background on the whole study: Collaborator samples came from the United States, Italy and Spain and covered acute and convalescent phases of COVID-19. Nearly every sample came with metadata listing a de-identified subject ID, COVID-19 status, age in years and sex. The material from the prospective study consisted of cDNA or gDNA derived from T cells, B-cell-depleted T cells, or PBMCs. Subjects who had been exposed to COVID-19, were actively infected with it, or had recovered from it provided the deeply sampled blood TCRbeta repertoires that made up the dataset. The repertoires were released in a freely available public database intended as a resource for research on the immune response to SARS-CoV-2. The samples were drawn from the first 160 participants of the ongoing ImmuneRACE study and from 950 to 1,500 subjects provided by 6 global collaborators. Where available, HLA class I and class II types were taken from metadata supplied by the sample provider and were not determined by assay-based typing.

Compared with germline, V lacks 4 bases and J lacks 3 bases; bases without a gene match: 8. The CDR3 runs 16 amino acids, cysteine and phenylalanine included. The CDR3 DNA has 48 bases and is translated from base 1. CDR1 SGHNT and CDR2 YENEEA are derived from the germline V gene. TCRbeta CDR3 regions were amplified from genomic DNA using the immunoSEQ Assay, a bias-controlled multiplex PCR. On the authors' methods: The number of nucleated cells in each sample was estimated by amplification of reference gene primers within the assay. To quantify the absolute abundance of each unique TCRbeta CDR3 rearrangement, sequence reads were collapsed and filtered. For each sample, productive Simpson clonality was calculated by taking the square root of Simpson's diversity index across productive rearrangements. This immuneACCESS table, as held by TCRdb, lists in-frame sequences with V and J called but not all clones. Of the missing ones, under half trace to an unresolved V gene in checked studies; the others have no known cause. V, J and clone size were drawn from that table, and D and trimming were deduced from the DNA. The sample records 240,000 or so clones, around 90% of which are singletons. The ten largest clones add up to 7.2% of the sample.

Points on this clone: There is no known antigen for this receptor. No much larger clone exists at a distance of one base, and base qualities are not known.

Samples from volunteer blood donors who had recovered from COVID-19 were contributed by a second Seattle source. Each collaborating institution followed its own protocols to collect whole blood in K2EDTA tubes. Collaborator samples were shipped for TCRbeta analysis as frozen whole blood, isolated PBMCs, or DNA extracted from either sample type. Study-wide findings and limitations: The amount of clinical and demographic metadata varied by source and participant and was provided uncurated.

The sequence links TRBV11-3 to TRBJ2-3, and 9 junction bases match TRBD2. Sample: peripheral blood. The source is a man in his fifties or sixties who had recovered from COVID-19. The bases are TGTGCCAGCAGCTCACGGACTAGCGCCGGTACAGATACGCAGTATTTT. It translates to CASSSRTSAGTDTQYF. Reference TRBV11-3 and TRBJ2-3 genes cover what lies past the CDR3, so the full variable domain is EAGVVQSPRYKIIEKKQPVAFWCNPISGHNTLYWYLQNLGQGPELLIRYENEEAVDDSQLPKDRFSAERLKGVDSTLKIQPAELGDSAVYLCASSSRTSAGTDTQYFGPGTRLTVL.